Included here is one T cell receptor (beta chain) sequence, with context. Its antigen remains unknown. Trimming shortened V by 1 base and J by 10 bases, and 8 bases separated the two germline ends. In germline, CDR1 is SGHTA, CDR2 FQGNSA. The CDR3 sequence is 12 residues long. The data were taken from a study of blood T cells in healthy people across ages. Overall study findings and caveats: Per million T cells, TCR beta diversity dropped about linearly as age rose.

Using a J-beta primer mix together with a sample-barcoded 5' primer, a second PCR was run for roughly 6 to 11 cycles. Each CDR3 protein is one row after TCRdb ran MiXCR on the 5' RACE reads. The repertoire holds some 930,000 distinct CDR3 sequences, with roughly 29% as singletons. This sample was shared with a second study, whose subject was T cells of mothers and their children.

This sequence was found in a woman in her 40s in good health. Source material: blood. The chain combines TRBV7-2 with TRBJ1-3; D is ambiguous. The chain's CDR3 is CASSLDAPTIYF. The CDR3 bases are TGTGCCAGCAGCTTAGACGCCCCAACCATATATTTT.